The 15 T cell receptor beta chains below come from one sample, sequenced in a study of post-analysis software for immune sequencing data. Whole-study findings and limits: Roughly 5 TRBV segments, TRBV5-6, TRBV5-1 and TRBV20-1 among them, were found more frequent in patients than controls.

Built from TCR beta cDNA, the libraries had unique molecular identifiers in them. TCRdb re-called the PCR reads through MiXCR, storing one row per CDR3 protein. The sample holds approximately 690,000 distinct CDR3 sequences, roughly three fifths seen once. No antigens are known for them. Sequenced sample: blood. These receptors originate from a girl aged 2-10 years with multiple sclerosis.

The chain joins TRBV24-1 to TRBJ2-2; TRBD1 matches 7 bases. The CDR3 runs to 16 residues. The V and J ends lost 0 bases and 4 bases, in that order; junction bases with no gene match: 4. Germline CDR1 KGHDR, CDR2 SFDVKD. CDR3 protein: CATSDLATGATGELFF. In DNA form, the CDR3 reads TGTGCCACCAGTGATTTGGCCACAGGGGCCACCGGGGAGCTGTTTTTT.

The V and J genes are TRBV20-1 and TRBJ1-2, with TRBD1 matching 7 bases. The junction had 11 bases not matched to a gene; V was cut back by 5 bases and J by 8 bases. This CDR3 comprises 13 residues. The V gene's germline CDR1 is DFQATT and CDR2 SNEGSKA (reference sequence). CDR3 sequence: CSASPSRQGGYTF. The CDR3 DNA reads as TGCAGTGCTTCACCTTCTCGACAGGGAGGCTACACCTTC.

The sample holds a few counts of this clonotype. This chain links TRBV29-1 with TRBJ2-7; weak D call: TRBD2 (6 bases). The CDR3 sequence is 13 residues long. The ends were cut back, 0 bases at V and 7 bases at J, with 13 bases in the middle. CDR1 and CDR2 from the germline V gene are SQVTM and ANQGSEA. The chain's CDR3 is CSVEDKGAGEQYF. For the CDR3, the DNA is TGCAGCGTTGAAGATAAGGGCGCGGGGGAGCAGTACTTC.

V and J are TRBV9 and TRBJ2-7; 8 bases agree with TRBD2. The V and J ends lost 4 bases and 7 bases, in that order; junction bases with no gene match: 7. The CDR3 sequence is 13 residues long. The germline gives CDR1 SGDLS, CDR2 YYNGEE. CDR3 sequence: CASSPGGGVEQYF. The DNA for the CDR3 is TGTGCCAGCAGCCCCGGGGGGGGAGTAGAGCAGTACTTC.

The V gene is TRBV3-1, the J gene TRBJ2-2, with 12 nucleotides matching TRBD2. CDR1 LGHDT and CDR2 YNNKEL come from the germline V gene (reference sequence). This CDR3 is 19 amino acids long. V was pared by 1 base and J by 3 bases, with 9 bases of the junction left unmatched. The CDR3: CASSQVGLAGGPDTGELFF. The DNA for the CDR3 is TGTGCCAGCAGCCAAGTTGGCCTAGCGGGAGGGCCGGACACCGGGGAGCTGTTTTTT.

This clonotype was counted a few times. The rearrangement uses TRBV29-1 and TRBJ1-2; 9 bases are shared with TRBD1. Germline loops: CDR1 SQVTM, CDR2 ANQGSEA. Losses at the gene ends were 2 bases for V and 7 bases for J; bases not matched to a gene: 8. This CDR3 has 14 amino acids. CDR3 nucleotides: TGCAGCGTTGAATCGGAGGACAGGGGCGGTGGCTACACCTTC. Amino acid sequence: CSVESEDRGGGYTF.

This clonotype was counted only a few times. The DNA for the CDR3 is TGTGCCAGCAGTGGGGGACTAGCGGGAAAGCAGTTCTTC. It codes for CASSGGLAGKQFF. The chain joins TRBV6-6 to TRBJ2-1; 13 nucleotides match TRBD2. CDR3 length equals 13 residues. Germline V gene sequence: CDR1 MNHNY, CDR2 SVGAGI (reference sequence). Germline trimming cut 5 bases from V and 11 bases from J; bases unmatched to any gene: 3.

This clonotype showed up just a few times. The V gene is TRBV29-1, the J gene TRBJ2-1; 10 nucleotides align to TRBD2. The CDR3 consists of 15 residues. CDR1 is SQVTM, CDR2 ANQGSEA, per germline. V lost 3 bases, J lost 5 bases, and 7 bases stayed unmatched. The CDR3: CSVEGPAGGDNEQFF. CDR3 DNA: TGCAGCGTTGAGGGGCCAGCGGGGGGGGACAATGAGCAGTTCTTC.

V gene TRBV14 combines with J gene TRBJ2-3; D is unresolved. V was cut by 0 bases and J by 4 bases, with 5 bases left in between. Germline CDR1 SGHDN, CDR2 FVKESK. The CDR3 sequence is 13 residues long. The CDR3 reads CASSQDFPDTQYF. The CDR3 region has the DNA TGTGCCAGCAGCCAAGATTTCCCAGATACGCAGTATTTT.

This clonotype occurred a few times. This CDR3 reads CSASPGGTANEKLFF. CDR3 DNA: TGCAGTGCTAGCCCAGGGGGCACAGCTAATGAAAAACTGTTTTTT. The chain is built from TRBV20-1 and TRBJ1-4; 8 positions match TRBD1. Germline V gene lookup returns CDR1 DFQATT and CDR2 SNEGSKA (reference sequence). This CDR3 region has 15 residues. V shed 3 bases and J 3 bases; nucleotides not matched to a gene: 6.

The chain recombines TRBV25-1 with TRBJ2-3; either TRBD1 or TRBD2 may fit D (6 bases each). Trimming pared 3 bases from V and 0 bases from J, leaving 19 bases between. The CDR3 has 18 amino acids. Germline V lookup: CDR1 MGHDK, CDR2 SYGVNS. The CDR3, as DNA: TGTGCCAGCAGTGAGCCCCCAGGAGGGGGTTCTAGCACAGATACGCAGTATTTT. It codes for CASSEPPGGGSSTDTQYF.

The V gene is TRBV3-1, the J gene TRBJ2-5; D not certain. Trimming took off 2 bases at V and 4 bases at J, with 11 bases between the two ends. This CDR3 is built from 14 residues. The germline gives CDR1 LGHDT, CDR2 YNNKEL (reference sequence). The CDR3 coding sequence is TGTGCCAGCAGCCAATCACTAAACGTAGAGACCCAGTACTTC. Protein: CASSQSLNVETQYF.

This clonotype has just a few counts. At one end the junction does not follow the germline gene, possibly because of a read error. The genes are TRBV12-3 or TRBV12-4 and TRBJ2-2; the D gene is possibly TRBD2 (5 bases). There are 12 residues in the CDR3. The CDR3, as DNA: TGTGCCAGCCCGAGCCCCGCCGGGAAGCTGTTTTTT. It specifies CASPSPAGKLFF.

The chain carries TRBV7-3 and TRBJ2-7; D possibly matches TRBD1 or TRBD2 (5 bases each). Between the trimmed V and J ends, which lost 2 bases and 5 bases, there was a span of 10 bases. CDR3 length: 13 residues. CDR1 is SGHTA and CDR2 is FQGTGA in the germline V gene. The CDR3 nucleotides read TGTGCCAGCAGCTTATACCGGGGCCACGAGCAGTACTTC. Translating gives CASSLYRGHEQYF.

This clonotype has a handful of counts. The rearrangement uses TRBV7-9 and TRBJ2-3, with no clear D. Germline V gene data show CDR1 as SEHNR and CDR2 as FQNEAQ (reference sequence). V dropped 6 bases and J dropped 1 base, with 11 bases sitting between them. This CDR3 contains 14 residues. DNA of the CDR3: TGTGCCAGCAGTCCATCTACACGCACAGATACGCAGTATTTT. Translation: CASSPSTRTDTQYF.